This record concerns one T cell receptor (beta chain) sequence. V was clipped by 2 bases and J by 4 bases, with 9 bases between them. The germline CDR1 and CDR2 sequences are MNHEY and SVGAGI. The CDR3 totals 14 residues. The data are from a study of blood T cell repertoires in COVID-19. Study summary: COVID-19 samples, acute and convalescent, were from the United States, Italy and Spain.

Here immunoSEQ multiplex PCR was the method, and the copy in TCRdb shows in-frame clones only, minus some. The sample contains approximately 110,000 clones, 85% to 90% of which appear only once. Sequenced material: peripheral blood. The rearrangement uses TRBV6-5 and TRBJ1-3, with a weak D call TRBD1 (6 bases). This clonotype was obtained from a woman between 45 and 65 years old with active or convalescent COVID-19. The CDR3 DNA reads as TGTGCCAGCAGTTACGGGACAACCGGAAACACCATATATTTT. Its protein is CASSYGTTGNTIYF.